This entry describes one T cell receptor beta chain. Here immunoSEQ multiplex PCR was the method, and the copy in TCRdb shows in-frame clones only, minus some. The sample includes about 480,000 clones, roughly 79% seen only once; the top ten take around an eighth. This record belongs to a study of shared clonotypes between healthy human individuals. The donor population consisted of healthy HIV-negative adults with no recent acute infections or vaccinations. The CDR3 is 16 residues long. J lost 4 bases, V lost 2 bases, and 8 bases had no gene match. Per the germline V gene, CDR1 is MDHEN and CDR2 is SYDVKM.

Material: PBMCs. The clonotype originates from a woman between 35 and 50 years old in good health. Some clones in this sample may be carry-over from other donors' samples. The chain couples TRBV28 to TRBJ1-2; 9 bases map to TRBD1. The CDR3: CASSLGSQGAIYGYTF. CDR3 bases: TGTGCCAGCAGTTTAGGATCACAGGGGGCTATCTATGGCTACACCTTC.